The T cell receptor beta chain described here comes from a study of T cell responses to AZD1222 COVID-19 vaccine. Notes on the study in general: Baseline seropositivity occurred in only a handful of AZD1222 recipients. As reported, nearly half of all spike-specific TCRs target variant regions that are unmutated. Most donors were white British, females outnumbered males, and clonal diversity was possibly underestimated.

Measured with immunoSEQ multiplex PCR; TCRdb has only the in-frame clones, and not every one. The data contain 55,000 to 90,000 clones, 82% of them singletons. A note on this clone: Its target is not known.

CDR1 is SGDLS, CDR2 YYNGEE, per germline. Trimming removed 1 base from V and 5 bases from J, with 15 bases in between. The CDR3 is 15 residues long. The TCR sequence derives from an adult in good health. The sequenced sample was peripheral blood, obtained on day 0 of AZD1222 vaccination. The chain combines TRBV9 with TRBJ2-5, with D perhaps TRBD2 (6 bases). CDR3 nucleotides: TGTGCCAGCAGCGTACGAACCGGGACTCTGGAGACCCAGTACTTC. Its translation: CASSVRTGTLETQYF. Full variable domain (outside the CDR3, taken from reference TRBV9 and TRBJ2-5): DSGVTQTPKHLITATGQRVTLRCSPRSGDLSVYWYQQSLDQGLQFLIQYYNGEERAKGNILERFSAQQFPDLHSELNLSSLELGDSALYFCASSVRTGTLETQYFGPGTRLLVL.